One and the same sample provided the 16 T cell receptor beta chains below, sequenced in a study of regulatory T cells in long-lasting Graves disease. Relying on iRepertoire HTBI primers and Arm-PCR of CDR3 regions, the team built TCR beta libraries. TCRdb re-called the multiplex PCR reads with MiXCR, one entry per CDR3 protein. The sample has around 500,000 distinct CDR3 sequences, roughly 20% seen once. Time point denoted: persistent/refractory GD, antithyroid drugs over 5 years with positive TRAb. From PBMCs, RNA was extracted and then used to make the TCR library. This sample comprised peripheral blood mononuclear cells (PBMCs), obtained when the disease was refractory, from a patient treated with antithyroid drugs. These receptors were obtained from a female donor with Graves disease.

The genes are TRBV5-1 and TRBJ2-7, with D uncertain. The CDR3 is 14 residues long. The germline CDR1 and CDR2 sequences are SGHRS and YFSETQ. The V end was cut by 0 bases, the J end by 3 bases, with 10 bases between. The CDR3 reads CASSLGVTRYEQYF. Here the CDR3 DNA reads TGCGCCAGCAGCTTGGGGGTTACCCGCTACGAGCAGTACTTC.

This clonotype showed up just once. The chain carries TRBV27 and TRBJ1-5; no clear D. Trimming removed 1 base at V and 7 bases at J, with 11 bases between. Germline lookup yields CDR1 MNHEY and CDR2 SMNVEV (reference sequence). The CDR3 is made up of 14 amino acids. The CDR3 here is CASSLLGGGQPQHF. The CDR3 DNA is TGTGCCAGCAGTTTATTGGGAGGAGGGCAGCCCCAGCATTTT.

This clonotype was seen more than once but under ten times. V usage is TRBV6-2 or TRBV6-3 and J usage is TRBJ2-5; D not certain. Germline-derived CDR1 and CDR2 are MNHEY and SVGEGT. V was pared by 0 bases and J by 3 bases, with 8 bases between. CDR3 size: 14 residues. CDR3 nucleotide sequence: TGTGCCAGCAGTTACTCGTTTAGTAAAGAGACCCAGTACTTC. This translates into CASSYSFSKETQYF.

This clonotype was counted ten times or more. V and J are TRBV11-2 and TRBJ2-7, with 14 bases fitting TRBD2. The CDR3 sequence is 19 residues long. In germline, CDR1 is SGHAT, CDR2 FQNNGV. V shed 5 bases, J shed 7 bases, and the junction held 19 bases outside the gene matches. This CDR3 is CASSVLVAPGLAGVREQYF. The DNA for the CDR3 is TGTGCCAGCAGCGTCCTTGTGGCCCCGGGACTAGCGGGAGTAAGGGAGCAGTACTTC.

The chain employs TRBV5-6 and TRBJ1-3; D is uncertain. The CDR3 totals 13 residues. In germline, CDR1 is SGHDT, CDR2 YYEEEE. Deletions cut 0 bases from V and 4 bases from J, with 5 bases between. The CDR3 reads CASSLARGNTIYF. As DNA, the CDR3 is TGTGCCAGCAGCTTGGCCCGGGGAAACACCATATATTTT.

This clonotype has only a few counts. The chain joins TRBV12-3 or TRBV12-4 to TRBJ1-1; D is uncertain. Between the trimmed V and J ends, which lost 1 base and 0 bases, there was a span of 15 bases. The CDR3 has 17 residues. The CDR3 is CASSLELQDSLNTEAFF. The CDR3 region has the DNA TGTGCCAGCAGTTTAGAGCTTCAGGACTCTCTGAACACTGAAGCTTTCTTT.

This clonotype occurred many times. V and J are TRBV28 and TRBJ2-5; a weak D match, TRBD2 (6 bases). With 6 bases removed from V and 0 bases from J, the gap between germline ends came to 17 bases. This CDR3 contains 16 residues. Germline CDR1 and CDR2: MDHEN and SYDVKM. The CDR3 loop reads CASSWDFRGDQETQYF. The CDR3 nucleotides read TGTGCCAGCAGCTGGGACTTCCGAGGGGACCAAGAGACCCAGTACTTC.

Concerning this clonotype itself: Being one base from a much bigger clone, this may be a read error. The rearrangement links TRBV27 to TRBJ1-6, with 7 positions matching TRBD1. Per germline, CDR1 MNHEY and CDR2 SMNVEV (reference sequence). The CDR3 sequence is 13 residues long. Unmatched junction bases numbered 4, after V lost 5 bases and J lost 9 bases. CDR3 nucleotide sequence: TGTGCCAGCAGTCCAAGACAGGGTTCACCCCTCCACTTT. Encoded protein: CASSPRQGSPLHF.

A word on this clonotype: A read error may explain this, as a much larger clone is one base away. The CDR3 end shows no conserved phenylalanine or tryptophan, and so a read error is likely. The J gene is TRBJ1-5, the V gene TRBV6-1, with D possibly matching TRBD1 (6 bases). Trimming stripped 3 bases from V and 4 bases from J, with 10 bases between. Germline lookup yields CDR1 MNHNS and CDR2 SASEGT. The CDR3 consists of 14 residues. CDR3 residues: CASSDNRVNQPQHL. The DNA of the CDR3 is TGTGCCAGCAGTGATAACAGGGTAAATCAGCCCCAGCATCTT.

A word on this clonotype: A much more abundant neighbour one base away suggests this may be a read error. The chain is built from TRBV6-1 and TRBJ1-1; possibly TRBD1 for D (5 bases). The CDR3 runs to 13 residues. Per the germline V gene, CDR1 is MNHNS and CDR2 is SASEGT. Trimming took off 7 bases at V and 1 base at J, with 10 bases between the two ends. DNA of the CDR3: TGTGCCAGCATGGGACCCACGAACACTGAAGCTTTCTTT. Protein product: CASMGPTNTEAFF.

This clonotype was counted many times. The V call is TRBV27, the J call TRBJ1-4; D possibly corresponds to TRBD1 (6 bases). Germline-derived CDR1 and CDR2 are MNHEY and SMNVEV (reference sequence). Deletions cut 7 bases from V and 8 bases from J, with 14 bases between. The CDR3 loop spans 13 amino acids. The CDR3 DNA reads as TGTGCCAGCACAGGGGCAATGGCGGAAAAACTGTTTTTT. Translated: CASTGAMAEKLFF. Based on the CDR3 plus reference TRBV27 and TRBJ1-4, the full variable domain is EAQVTQNPRYLITVTGKKLTVTCSQNMNHEYMSWYRQDPGLGLRQIYYSMNVEVTDKGDVPEGYKVSRKEKRNFPLILESPSPNQTSLYFCASTGAMAEKLFFGSGTQLSVL.

This clonotype has ten or more counts. This chain joins TRBV27 and TRBJ2-2; D is undetermined. The CDR3 spans 15 residues. Germline V gives CDR1 MNHEY, CDR2 SMNVEV (reference sequence). V gave up 8 bases and J gave up 0 bases, with 13 bases separating them. The CDR3 region has the DNA TGTGCCAGCTCGATGGGGTCCGCGAACACCGGGGAGCTGTTTTTT. Amino acid sequence: CASSMGSANTGELFF.

This clonotype was observed a few times. The J gene is TRBJ1-1, the V gene TRBV19; no clear D. This CDR3 has 13 residues. V was cut by 1 base and J by 1 base, with 4 bases left in between. The germline gives CDR1 LNHDA, CDR2 SQIVND (reference sequence). The DNA of the CDR3 is TGTGCCAGTAGTATAGTAGAGAACACTGAAGCTTTCTTT. Amino acid sequence: CASSIVENTEAFF.

The J gene is TRBJ2-7, the V gene TRBV6-2 or TRBV6-3; 7 bases are shared with TRBD2. CDR1 and CDR2 (germline): MNHEY, SVGEGT. The J segment lost 7 bases and the V segment lost 5 bases, leaving 5 bases of the junction unmatched. The CDR3 consists of 12 residues. The CDR3 reads CASSHSAGEQYF. The CDR3 DNA sequence: TGTGCCAGCAGTCATTCAGCGGGGGAGCAGTACTTC.

This clonotype has more than one count but fewer than ten. V is TRBV7-9 and J is TRBJ1-1; TRBD1 agrees at 10 bases. The CDR3 extends over 13 amino acids. V shed 8 bases, J shed 8 bases, and the junction held 8 bases outside the gene matches. Germline V gene data show CDR1 as SEHNR and CDR2 as FQNEAQ (reference sequence). CDR3 DNA: TGTGCCAGCGACCGGGACAGGGGAACGGAAGCTTTCTTT. Translated, it gives CASDRDRGTEAFF. Full variable domain (outside the CDR3, taken from reference TRBV7-9 and TRBJ1-1): DTGVSQNPRHKITKRGQNVTFRCDPISEHNRLYWYRQTLGQGPEFLTYFQNEAQLEKSRLLSDRFSAERPKGSFSTLEIQRTEQGDSAMYLCASDRDRGTEAFFGQGTRLTVV.

This clonotype appeared many times. The DNA for the CDR3 is TGTGCCAGCAGTGCTCAGACAAAAAGCAATCAGCCCCAGCATTTT. This codes for CASSAQTKSNQPQHF. The chain recombines TRBV2 with TRBJ1-5; D is unclear. The germline V gene encodes CDR1 SNHLY and CDR2 FYNNEI. This CDR3 region has 15 residues. V was clipped by 4 bases and J by 1 base, with 11 bases between them.